This T cell receptor beta chain was recorded in a study of CD8+ T cells in alopecia areata. Whole-study context: Treatment of the treated patients consisted of oral tofacitinib, 5 to 10 mg twice daily.

Overall study results and limits: Especially in alopecia totalis/universalis, lesional scalp showed greater clonality than normal scalp did.

As for this clone: Its target is unknown.

Punch biopsies of lesional scalp, plus peripheral blood, were taken from alopecia areata patients. CD4+ and CD8+ T cells were sorted from PBMCs stained for CD3, CD4 and CD8. RNA extraction was followed by reverse transcription into cDNA, which acted as the sequencing template. TCRdb's copy holds only in-frame clones and misses some; the assay was immunoSEQ multiplex PCR. Among 150,000 to 200,000 clones listed, over 50% were seen once. The clonotype comes from a human donor with alopecia areata. The starting material was CD4+ T cells sorted from blood, obtained at week 0.

CDR3 in amino acids: CASSYRNGARGYGYTF. The CDR3 DNA reads as TGTGCCAGCAGTTATCGGAATGGAGCTAGGGGCTATGGCTACACCTTC. V gene TRBV6-5 combines with J gene TRBJ1-2, with D possibly TRBD1 on 5 matching bases. V lost 3 bases, J lost 4 bases, and 18 bases lay in between. Looked up from germline, CDR1 is MNHEY and CDR2 is SVGAGI. The CDR3 runs 16 residues.